Detailed here is one TCR beta chain. Its antigen is currently unknown. The record originates from a study of T-cell reconstitution after alpha-beta-depleted transplantation in children. As it was prepared, the TCRbeta library received unique molecular identifiers. Each CDR3 protein gets one entry after TCRdb re-called the PCR reads with MiXCR. The table lists roughly 420,000 distinct CDR3 sequences, around 15% of them singletons, with approximately 28% in the top ten. The CDR3 is 15 amino acids. The ends lost 6 bases at V and 8 bases at J; junction bases unmatched: 15. Study results and limitations: At around two months after transplant, the alpha-beta T cells were reportedly derived from several hundred expanded clones that came from non-depleted graft cells. Once a year had passed after transplant, T-cell counts and diversity came mostly from newly produced T cells.

This receptor was obtained from a boy under two years old who had a stem cell transplant for Wiskott-Aldrich syndrome, so the T cells may come from the graft donor. The specimen was PBMCs, mostly from graft donor cells, collected 360 days after TCRalphabeta/CD19-depleted stem cell transplant. The V gene is TRBV12-3 or TRBV12-4, the J gene TRBJ1-2; TRBD1 matches 7 bases. The CDR3 protein is CASSSAGQPSRGYTF. In DNA form, the CDR3 reads TGTGCCAGCAGCTCCGCGGGACAGCCAAGCCGAGGCTACACCTTC.